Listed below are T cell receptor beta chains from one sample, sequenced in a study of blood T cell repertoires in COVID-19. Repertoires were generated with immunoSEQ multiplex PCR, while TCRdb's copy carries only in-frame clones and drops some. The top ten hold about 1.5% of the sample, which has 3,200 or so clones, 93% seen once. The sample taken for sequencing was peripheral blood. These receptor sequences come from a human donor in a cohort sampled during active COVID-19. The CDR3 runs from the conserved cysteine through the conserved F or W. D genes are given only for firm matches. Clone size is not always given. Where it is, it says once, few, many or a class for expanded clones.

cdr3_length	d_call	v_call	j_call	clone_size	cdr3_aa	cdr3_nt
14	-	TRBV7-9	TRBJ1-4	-	CASSGWLTNEKLFF	TGTGCCAGCAGCGGCTGGCTTACTAATGAAAAACTGTTTTTT
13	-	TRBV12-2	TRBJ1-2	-	CASRLAANLGYTF	TGTGCAAGTCGCTTAGCAGCGAATTTGGGCTACACCTTC
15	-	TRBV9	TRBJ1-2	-	CASSVEPGGSYGYTF	TGTGCCAGCAGCGTAGAACCGGGAGGAAGCTATGGCTACACCTTC
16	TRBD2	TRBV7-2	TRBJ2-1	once	CASSLGTSGSGNEQFF	TGTGCCAGCAGCTTAGGGACTAGCGGGAGTGGTAATGAGCAGTTCTTC
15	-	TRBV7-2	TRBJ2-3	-	CASSLLSTDTDTQYF	TGTGCCAGCAGCTTGCTCTCGACAGACACAGATACGCAGTATTTT
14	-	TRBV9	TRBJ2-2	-	CASSLQVGNGELFF	TGTGCCAGCAGCCTCCAAGTCGGGAACGGGGAGCTGTTTTTT
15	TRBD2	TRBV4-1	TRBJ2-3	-	CASSQLGLVDSTQYF	TGCGCCAGCAGCCAATTGGGACTAGTGGACAGTACGCAGTATTTT
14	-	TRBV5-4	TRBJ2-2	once	CASSSGGSTGELFF	TGTGCCAGCAGCAGTGGCGGTTCCACCGGGGAGCTGTTTTTT
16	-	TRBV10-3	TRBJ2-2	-	CAISESRGTNTGELFF	TGTGCCATCAGTGAGTCACGGGGGACGAACACCGGGGAGCTGTTTTTT
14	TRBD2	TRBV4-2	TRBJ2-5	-	CASSHSGGKETQYF	TGTGCCAGCAGCCATAGCGGGGGAAAAGAGACCCAGTACTTC
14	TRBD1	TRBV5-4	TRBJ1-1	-	CASSTGQGNTEAFF	TGTGCCAGCAGCACGGGACAGGGGAACACTGAAGCTTTCTTT
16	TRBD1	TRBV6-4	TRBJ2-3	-	CASSEEGRGRTDTQYF	TGTGCCAGCAGTGAAGAGGGCAGGGGGCGCACAGATACGCAGTATTTT
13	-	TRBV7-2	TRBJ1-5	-	CASSNPGNQPQHF	TGTGCCAGCAGCAATCCCGGCAATCAGCCCCAGCATTTT
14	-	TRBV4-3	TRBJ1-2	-	CASSQDPGNGGYTF	TGCGCCAGCAGCCAAGACCCAGGGAATGGTGGCTACACCTTC
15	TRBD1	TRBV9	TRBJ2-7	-	CASSPRTGGWDEQYF	TGTGCCAGCAGCCCCCGGACAGGGGGTTGGGACGAGCAGTACTTC
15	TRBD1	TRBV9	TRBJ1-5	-	CASSAGTGESQPQHF	TGTGCCAGCAGCGCCGGGACAGGGGAAAGTCAGCCCCAGCATTTT
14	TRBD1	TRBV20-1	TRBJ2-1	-	CSASGDRGRGEQFF	TGCAGTGCTAGTGGGGACAGGGGGCGCGGTGAGCAGTTCTTC
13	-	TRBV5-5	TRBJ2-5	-	CASSLNTQETQYF	TGTGCCAGCAGCTTGAACACCCAAGAGACCCAGTACTTC
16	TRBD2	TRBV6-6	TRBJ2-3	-	CASSSLAGGSTDTQYF	TGTGCCAGCAGTAGCCTAGCGGGAGGGAGCACAGATACGCAGTATTTT
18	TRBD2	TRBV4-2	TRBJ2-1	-	CASSQDSLTSGIYNEQFF	TGTGCCAGCAGCCAAGATAGCCTTACTAGCGGGATTTACAATGAGCAGTTCTTC
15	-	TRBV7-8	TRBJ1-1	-	CASSLGGTPVLLAFF	TGTGCCAGCAGCTTAGGCGGGACTCCAGTCTTATTAGCTTTCTTT
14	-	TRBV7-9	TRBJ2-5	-	CASSLAGGLETQYF	TGTGCCAGCAGCTTAGCGGGGGGGCTAGAGACCCAGTACTTC
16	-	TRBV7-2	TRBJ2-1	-	CASSLDEETAYNEQFF	TGTGCCAGCAGCTTAGATGAGGAAACGGCATACAATGAGCAGTTCTTC